A single sample is the source of the 32 T cell receptor beta chains below, sequenced in a study of cytomegalovirus exposure and HLA in healthy donors (dated by TCRdb to about 2017). The protocol used for the library was the immunoSEQ multiplex PCR assay. The immuneACCESS repertoire file appears here via TCRdb, limited to in-frame rearrangements. These files lack a portion of the clones; in checked studies, under half of the deficit traces to unresolved V genes, and the cause of the others is not known. In this sample the table shows 85,000 to 95,000 clones, 96% of which occur a single time. Of the sample, more than 0.65% falls within the top ten clones. Sequences were obtained from PBMCs. These receptors originate from a man between 18 and 35 years old in good health and CMV-seronegative.

CDR3 region: CASSNEQNRDEQYF. The CDR3 nucleotides read TGTGCCAGCAGCAATGAACAAAACAGGGACGAGCAGTACTTC. The V gene is TRBV21-1, the J gene TRBJ2-7; the D call of TRBD1 is as the table states it, not checked on the DNA. TRBV21-1 is marked as a pseudogene. The CDR3 contains 14 residues.

The chain recombines TRBV4-1 with TRBJ2-4, with unresolved D. Trimming stripped 2 bases from V and 0 bases from J, with 5 bases between. The CDR3 contains 14 residues. The germline CDR1 and CDR2 sequences are MGHRA and YSYEKL. The CDR3 loop is CASSQTTAKNIQYF. DNA for the CDR3: TGCGCCAGCAGCCAAACAACAGCCAAAAACATTCAGTACTTC.

J is TRBJ2-5 and V is TRBV7-8, with TRBD2 matching over 12 bases. This CDR3 is built from 16 residues. Germline V gene lookup returns CDR1 SGHVS and CDR2 FQNEAQ. V dropped 7 bases and J dropped 5; count of bases not matched to a gene: 11. This CDR3 is CASTRGTSGSGETQYF. DNA of the CDR3: TGTGCCAGCACACGGGGGACTAGCGGGTCTGGGGAGACCCAGTACTTC.

The J gene is TRBJ2-7, the V gene TRBV5-1; TRBD2 matches 8 bases. The CDR3 consists of 15 residues. The junction had 12 bases not matched to a gene; V was cut back by 4 bases and J by 6 bases. Germline values: CDR1 SGHRS, CDR2 YFSETQ. CDR3 sequence: CASSDTGTSFGEQYF. Written as DNA, the CDR3 is TGCGCCAGCAGCGACACCGGGACTAGTTTTGGCGAGCAGTACTTC.

The V gene is TRBV2, the J gene TRBJ2-7, with 10 bases lining up with TRBD2. Germline CDR1 and CDR2: SNHLY and FYNNEI. Losses at the gene ends were 10 bases for V and 0 bases for J; bases not matched to a gene: 3. This CDR3 comprises 13 residues. The chain's CDR3 is CANSGRSSYEQYV. The CDR3 DNA reads TGTGCCAATAGCGGGAGGAGCTCCTACGAGCAGTACGTC.

The chain is built from TRBV5-5 and TRBJ1-5; no firm D call. This CDR3 has 14 amino acids. Trimming removed 2 bases from V and 0 bases from J, with 6 bases in between. CDR1 SGHKS and CDR2 YYEKEE come from the germline V gene (reference sequence). The CDR3 protein is CASSFSYSNQPQHF. The CDR3 DNA follows: TGTGCCAGCAGCTTTTCCTATAGCAATCAGCCCCAGCATTTT.

CDR3 protein: CAWSVQGAHLIGEKLFF. CDR3 sequence (DNA): TGTGCCTGGAGTGTACAGGGGGCGCACCTAATTGGGGAAAAACTGTTTTTT. The chain joins TRBV30 to TRBJ1-4; 9 bases agree with TRBD1. The CDR3 length is 17 residues. With 0 bases clipped from V and 8 bases from J, the junction kept 13 bases outside the gene matches. The germline CDR1 and CDR2 sequences are GTSNPN and SVGIG (reference sequence).

This clone was observed a single time. The rearrangement links TRBV28 to TRBJ1-4; TRBD1 aligns across 7 bases. Germline V gene data show CDR1 as MDHEN and CDR2 as SYDVKM. The CDR3 loop spans 15 amino acids. J lost 6 bases, V lost 6 bases, and 10 bases had no gene match. CDR3 nucleotide sequence: TGTGCCAGCAGAGGAGGGGGCGCTGGGGATGAAAAACTGTTTTTT. Protein sequence: CASRGGGAGDEKLFF.

The J gene is TRBJ2-2, the V gene TRBV10-1; D might be TRBD1 (5 bases). The CDR3 has 13 residues. V was shortened by 6 bases and J by 2 bases, with 7 bases between the two germline ends. Germline lookup yields CDR1 WNHNN and CDR2 SYGVQD (reference sequence). CDR3 nucleotides: TGCGCCAGCAGGGGGCATAACACCGGGGAGCTGTTTTTT. Translated, it gives CASRGHNTGELFF.

The V call is TRBV7-2, the J call TRBJ2-1; 13 bases map to TRBD2. After removal of 5 bases from V and 8 bases from J, the junction contained 6 bases not matched to a gene. Germline lookup yields CDR1 SGHTA and CDR2 FQGNSA. This CDR3 has 15 residues. The CDR3: CASSIWTSGSDEQFF. In DNA, the CDR3 is TGTGCCAGCAGCATATGGACTAGCGGGAGCGATGAGCAGTTCTTC. Full variable domain (rest looked up from reference TRBV7-2 and TRBJ2-1): GAGVSQSPSNKVTEKGKDVELRCDPISGHTALYWYRQSLGQGLEFLIYFQGNSAPDKSGLPSDRFSAERTGGSVSTLTIQRTQQEDSAVYLCASSIWTSGSDEQFFGPGTRLTVL.

This chain links TRBV6-1 with TRBJ2-7; D possibly corresponds to TRBD2 (5 bases). Trimming stripped 8 bases from V and 2 bases from J, with 19 bases between. The V gene's germline CDR1 is MNHNS and CDR2 SASEGT. The CDR3 extends over 15 amino acids. The CDR3 sequence: CASQEGRERTYEQYV. CDR3 coding DNA: TGTGCCAGCCAAGAAGGACGGGAAAGGACCTACGAGCAGTACGTC.

The chain employs TRBV5-1 and TRBJ2-2; D is perhaps TRBD1 (5 bases). V was cut by 3 bases and J by 6 bases, with 9 bases left in between. CDR3 size: 13 residues. The V gene's germline CDR1 is SGHRS and CDR2 YFSETQ. Here the CDR3 DNA reads TGCGCCAGCAGCTATCAGGGCGCCGGGGAGCTGTTTTTT. Its translation: CASSYQGAGELFF. The full variable domain, its missing parts supplied by reference TRBV5-1 and TRBJ2-2, is KAGVTQTPRYLIKTRGQQVTLSCSPISGHRSVSWYQQTPGQGLQFLFEYFSETQRNKGNFPGRFSGRQFSNSRSEMNVSTLELGDSALYLCASSYQGAGELFFGEGSRLTVL.

The chain links TRBV5-6 to TRBJ2-1; 9 nucleotides match TRBD2. V gave up 4 bases and J gave up 8 bases; unmatched junction bases: 10. Germline loops: CDR1 SGHDT, CDR2 YYEEEE. The CDR3 spans 15 residues. This CDR3 reads CASSVLAGGPYEQFF. The CDR3 region has the DNA TGTGCCAGCAGCGTCCTGGCGGGAGGGCCCTATGAGCAGTTCTTC. The complete variable domain, with remaining parts taken from reference TRBV5-6 and TRBJ2-1, reads DAGVTQSPTHLIKTRGQQVTLRCSPKSGHDTVSWYQQALGQGPQFIFQYYEEEERQRGNFPDRFSGHQFPNYSSELNVNALLLGDSALYLCASSVLAGGPYEQFFGPGTRLTVL.

The V gene is TRBV7-3, the J gene TRBJ2-1; 12 bases fit TRBD2. This CDR3 spans 13 amino acids. J lost 13 bases, V lost 4 bases, and 5 bases had no gene match. Germline CDR1 reads SGHTA; CDR2 reads FQGTGA. The CDR3 loop is CASSSRTSGNQFF. The CDR3 nucleotides are TGTGCCAGCAGCTCCCGGACTAGCGGGAATCAGTTCTTC.

J is TRBJ1-5 and V is TRBV6-5, with D unresolved. V was clipped by 0 bases and J by 5 bases, with 5 bases between them. CDR1 is MNHEY, CDR2 SVGAGI, per germline. The CDR3 sequence is 13 residues long. In DNA form, the CDR3 reads TGTGCCAGCAGTTACTCATACTATCAGCCCCAGCATTTT. This gives the protein CASSYSYYQPQHF.

The chain joins TRBV5-4 to TRBJ1-4, with 9 bases aligning to TRBD1. The CDR3 loop spans 14 amino acids. Losses at the gene ends were 5 bases for V and 7 bases for J; bases not matched to a gene: 6. Germline V CDR1 and CDR2: SGHNT, YYREEE (reference sequence). The CDR3 DNA reads TGTGCCAGCAGTCGACAGGGGGAAGGTGAAAAACTGTTTTTT. It is translated as CASSRQGEGEKLFF.

The chain couples TRBV28 to TRBJ1-5; a possible D gene is TRBD1 (5 bases). The CDR3 contains 13 residues. V lost 6 bases to trimming and J lost 5 bases, with 11 bases between them. The germline V gene encodes CDR1 MDHEN and CDR2 SYDVKM. The CDR3 nucleotides read TGTGCCAGCAGGGGGCTGGCGTATCAGCCCCAGCATTTT. This codes for CASRGLAYQPQHF. The full variable domain, with the rest looked up from reference TRBV28 and TRBJ1-5, is DVKVTQSSRYLVKRTGEKVFLECVQDMDHENMFWYRQDPGLGLRLIYFSYDVKMKEKGDIPEGYSVSREKKERFSLILESASTNQTSMYLCASRGLAYQPQHFGDGTRLSIL.

This clone was recorded once. J is TRBJ1-4 and V is TRBV18; D not certain. With 3 bases removed from V and 5 bases from J, the gap between germline ends came to 19 bases. The CDR3 consists of 17 residues. The germline V gene encodes CDR1 KGHSH and CDR2 LQKENI. CDR3 bases: TGTGCCAGCTCACCTATTGGTGTTGCAGATTTAAATGAAAAACTGTTTTTT. Translated: CASSPIGVADLNEKLFF.

This clone was found once. The V gene is TRBV7-2, the J gene TRBJ2-6; tentative D call: TRBD1 (5 bases). The CDR3 runs to 18 residues. The V and J ends lost 2 bases and 0 bases respectively, with 14 bases between them. Germline assignment: CDR1 SGHTA and CDR2 FQGNSA. CDR3 loop: CASSLNPRADSGANVLTF. The CDR3 coding sequence is TGTGCCAGCAGCTTAAACCCCAGGGCCGACTCTGGGGCCAACGTCCTGACTTTC.

This sequence joins TRBV29-1 and TRBJ1-2; TRBD1 is a possible D gene (6 bases). Germline CDR1 reads SQVTM; CDR2 reads ANQGSEA. The CDR3 has 14 amino acids. V was pared by 1 base and J by 3 bases, with 12 bases between. The CDR3 DNA sequence: TGCAGCGTTGAAGCTCAGGGGCTAGACTATGGCTACACCTTC. Its translation is CSVEAQGLDYGYTF.

J is TRBJ2-1 and V is TRBV27; 12 nucleotides align to TRBD2. CDR1 is MNHEY and CDR2 is SMNVEV in the germline V gene (reference sequence). The V gene end was trimmed by 5 bases and the J gene end by 6 bases; junction bases not matched to a gene: 5. The CDR3 has 15 residues. CDR3 protein: CASSPLAGGPNEQFF. The CDR3 coding sequence is TGTGCCAGCAGTCCCCTAGCGGGAGGGCCCAATGAGCAGTTCTTC.

This chain joins TRBV27 and TRBJ2-7; 11 bases match TRBD2. The CDR3 has 14 amino acids. Germline values: CDR1 MNHEY, CDR2 SMNVEV (reference sequence). V dropped 6 bases and J dropped 2; count of bases not matched to a gene: 3. The CDR3 region has the DNA TGTGCCAGCAGGGGACTAGCGGAGGCCTACGAGCAGTACGTC. This translates into CASRGLAEAYEQYV.

The V call is TRBV27, the J call TRBJ1-1, with 7 bases that match TRBD1. J was trimmed by 3 bases and V by 5 bases; bases with no gene match: 6. Germline V gives CDR1 MNHEY, CDR2 SMNVEV (reference sequence). The CDR3 sequence is 14 residues long. CDR3: CASSLIDRDTEAFF. The DNA of the CDR3 is TGTGCCAGCAGTCTCATCGACAGGGACACTGAAGCTTTCTTT.

The chain combines TRBV9 with TRBJ2-3; no clear D gene. CDR1 and CDR2 (germline): SGDLS, YYNGEE. CDR3 length: 16 residues. The V end was cut by 0 bases, the J end by 0 bases, with 11 bases between. The CDR3 sequence is CASSVGVSDSTDTQYF. The CDR3 nucleotides are TGTGCCAGCAGCGTAGGTGTCAGCGACAGCACAGATACGCAGTATTTT. Using reference TRBV9 and TRBJ2-3 for the parts outside the CDR3, the full variable domain is DSGVTQTPKHLITATGQRVTLRCSPRSGDLSVYWYQQSLDQGLQFLIQYYNGEERAKGNILERFSAQQFPDLHSELNLSSLELGDSALYFCASSVGVSDSTDTQYFGPGTRLTVL.

The sample holds one count of this clone. This chain connects TRBV2 to TRBJ2-7, with a weak D call TRBD2 (6 bases). Trimming cost V 7 bases and J 0 bases, with 13 bases left between them. Germline V gene data show CDR1 as SNHLY and CDR2 as FYNNEI. The CDR3 totals 14 residues. The CDR3, as DNA: TGTGCCAGCAAACCCGGGACTCCCTCCTACGAGCAGTACTTC. Amino acids: CASKPGTPSYEQYF.

This clone has only one observation. The V gene is TRBV28, the J gene TRBJ2-3; 8 positions match TRBD2. The CDR3 runs to 18 residues. J was trimmed by 6 bases and V by 5 bases; bases with no gene match: 19. Per the germline V gene, CDR1 is MDHEN and CDR2 is SYDVKM. The chain's CDR3 is CASSRGRFEGTSADTQYF. In DNA, the CDR3 is TGTGCCAGCAGTCGCGGGAGATTCGAGGGGACTAGTGCTGATACGCAGTATTTT.

This rearrangement joins TRBV5-6 to TRBJ2-3; 7 nucleotides match TRBD2. The germline V gene encodes CDR1 SGHDT and CDR2 YYEEEE. CDR3 length equals 12 residues. Losses at the gene ends were 4 bases for V and 6 bases for J; bases not matched to a gene: 2. In DNA form, the CDR3 reads TGTGCCAGCAGCGCCGGGGGGGATACGCAGTATTTT. This sequence encodes CASSAGGDTQYF.

The V call is TRBV5-4, the J call TRBJ2-7, with TRBD2 matching over 9 bases. This CDR3 has 14 residues. The V gene's germline CDR1 is SGHNT and CDR2 YYREEE (reference sequence). Germline trimming cut 0 bases from V and 5 bases from J; bases unmatched to any gene: 3. The CDR3 nucleotides are TGTGCCAGCAGCTTGGTAGCGGGAGCTAACGAGCAGTACTTC. Its translation: CASSLVAGANEQYF.

The genes are TRBV4-1 and TRBJ1-1; D ambiguous. The CDR3 is 16 residues long. CDR1 MGHRA and CDR2 YSYEKL come from the germline V gene. V dropped 0 bases and J dropped 0 bases, with 11 bases sitting between them. This CDR3 reads CASSQDYGPLNTEAFF. The CDR3 DNA sequence: TGCGCCAGCAGCCAAGATTATGGGCCTCTGAACACTGAAGCTTTCTTT.

This chain links TRBV27 with TRBJ2-1, with 12 nucleotides matching TRBD1. The CDR3 is made up of 20 amino acids. Losses at the gene ends were 3 bases for V and 4 bases for J; bases not matched to a gene: 16. Per germline, CDR1 MNHEY and CDR2 SMNVEV (reference sequence). CDR3 in DNA: TGTGCCAGCAGTTTTTCCGGGACAGGGGGCTGGAGCGGGAGGTACAATGAGCAGTTCTTC. Protein sequence: CASSFSGTGGWSGRYNEQFF.

The rearrangement uses TRBV20-1 and TRBJ2-7; 9 bases match TRBD1. The germline CDR1 and CDR2 sequences are DFQATT and SNEGSKA (reference sequence). V lost 5 bases, J lost 6 bases, and 2 bases stayed unmatched. This CDR3 has 11 residues. In DNA, the CDR3 is TGCAGTGCTTGGACAGGGGCCGAGCAGTACTTC. It codes for CSAWTGAEQYF.

The V gene is TRBV23-1, the J gene TRBJ1-1; the D gene is possibly TRBD1 (6 bases). TRBV23-1 is noted as an ORF with a role that remains uncertain. V lost 3 bases and J 2 bases, leaving 10 bases between the germline ends. The CDR3 has 14 residues. As DNA, the CDR3 is TGCGCCAGCAGTCATCAGGGGCTTAACACTGAAGCTTTCTTT. It encodes CASSHQGLNTEAFF.